The sequence of this T cell receptor beta chain was determined in a study of control samples from healthy donors and cancer patients. The length of the CDR3 is 16 residues. The J segment lost 0 bases and the V segment lost 1 base, leaving 4 bases of the junction unmatched. Germline V gene sequence: CDR1 LGHNA, CDR2 YNFKEQ. Assay used: immunoSEQ multiplex PCR; TCRdb lists only in-frame clones, some missing. The profile covers over 150,000 clones, with 85% to 95% appearing a single time and just over 1.4% taken by the ten largest. The clonotype was recovered from a man aged 25 to 45 in good health. The sequencing input was blood. The chain links TRBV4-2 to TRBJ2-3, with TRBD2 matching over 7 bases. CDR3 sequence: CASSQAGLGSTDTQYF. CDR3 sequence (DNA): TGTGCCAGCAGCCAAGCCGGACTAGGGAGCACAGATACGCAGTATTTT.